Presented here are 4 T cell receptor beta chains from one specimen sequenced in a study of chronic HIV infection and antiretroviral therapy. TCRdb re-called the 5' RACE reads with MiXCR, one entry per CDR3 protein. The table lists roughly 48,000 distinct CDR3 sequences, under 20% of them singletons. Sequenced input: peripheral blood. These receptors were taken from an adult who had HIV and had not received antiretroviral therapy, or was an uninfected healthy control (not recorded which).

The chain has TRBV2 and TRBJ2-4, with 9 bases that match TRBD1. CDR3 length equals 13 residues. The germline CDR1 and CDR2 sequences are SNHLY and FYNNEI. The V gene end was trimmed by 6 bases and the J gene end by 14 bases; junction bases not matched to a gene: 11. The CDR3 is CASRRDRDVPEYF. As DNA, the CDR3 is TGTGCCAGCAGGAGGGACAGGGATGTGCCTGAGTACTTC.

The chain employs TRBV28 and TRBJ2-6; 12 positions agree with TRBD1. V lost 2 bases to trimming and J lost 4 bases; unmatched junction nucleotides: 6. This CDR3 has 18 residues. From germline, CDR1 is MDHEN and CDR2 SYDVKM. In DNA, the CDR3 is TGTGCCAGCAGTTTACTGGGACAGGGGGCGCGCGGGGCCAACGTCCTGACTTTC. Translated: CASSLLGQGARGANVLTF.

The V call is TRBV4-1, the J call TRBJ2-7; D not certain. Trimming left V 1 base short and J 9 bases short, with 7 bases between. This CDR3 is built from 11 residues. The germline V gene has CDR1 MGHRA and CDR2 YSYEKL. The CDR3 reads CASSQGYRQYF. The DNA of the CDR3 is TGCGCCAGCAGCCAAGGCTACCGGCAGTACTTC.

The chain carries TRBV7-6 and TRBJ1-1; TRBD1 might be the D (6 bases). Germline CDR1 SGHVS, CDR2 FNYEAQ. With 5 bases removed from V and 3 bases from J, the gap between germline ends came to 19 bases. CDR3 length: 16 amino acids. CDR3 sequence reads: CASSVRQVRSDTEAFF. DNA of the CDR3: TGTGCCAGCAGCGTCCGACAGGTAAGGTCGGACACTGAAGCTTTCTTT.